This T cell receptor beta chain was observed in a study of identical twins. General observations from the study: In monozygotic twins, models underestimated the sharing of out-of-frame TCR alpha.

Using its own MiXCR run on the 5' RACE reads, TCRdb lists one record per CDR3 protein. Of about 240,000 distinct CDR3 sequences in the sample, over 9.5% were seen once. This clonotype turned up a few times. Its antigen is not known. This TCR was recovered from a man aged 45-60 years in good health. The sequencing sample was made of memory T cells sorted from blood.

CDR3 nucleotide sequence: TGTGCCAGCAGCTTAGGGACAGGGAAAGAGACCCAGTACTTC. This encodes CASSLGTGKETQYF. The V and J genes are TRBV11-2 and TRBJ2-5; 8 bases fit TRBD1. The CDR3 totals 14 residues. Per the germline V gene, CDR1 is SGHAT and CDR2 is FQNNGV. Trimming at V came to 1 base and at J to 3 bases, leaving 1 base not matched to a gene.